These T cell receptor beta chains were read from a single sample in a study of T cells after yellow fever vaccination. TCRdb passed the 5' RACE reads through MiXCR, listing each CDR3 protein once. Of about 310,000 distinct CDR3 sequences listed, roughly 4% are singletons. The material sequenced was PBMCs, taken on the day of the yellow fever booster vaccination. These receptors originate from a man between 18 and 35 years old who received the YFV17D yellow fever vaccine. The CDR3 runs from the conserved cysteine through the conserved F or W. Each record gives: D gene, V gene, J gene, clone size, CDR3 protein, CDR3 DNA. A D gene is named only where the DNA matches it firmly. Clone size is not always given. Where it is, it says once, few, many or a class for expanded clones.

d_gene: -; v_gene: TRBV20-1; j_gene: TRBJ2-5; abundance: many; CDR3aa: CSAYDRETQYF; CDR3nt: TGCAGTGCTTATGACCGGGAGACCCAGTACTTC
d_gene: TRBD1; v_gene: TRBV19; j_gene: TRBJ2-3; abundance: few; CDR3aa: CASRDRIFADTQYF; CDR3nt: TGTGCCAGCCGGGACAGGATTTTCGCAGATACGCAGTATTTT
d_gene: TRBD2; v_gene: TRBV11-3; j_gene: TRBJ2-1; abundance: -; CDR3aa: CASSFMLAGGPNEQFF; CDR3nt: TGTGCCAGCAGCTTTATGCTAGCGGGGGGCCCCAATGAGCAGTTCTTC
d_gene: -; v_gene: TRBV7-6; j_gene: TRBJ2-1; abundance: many; CDR3aa: CASSSPTPYYNEQFF; CDR3nt: TGTGCCAGCAGCTCGCCGACACCTTACTACAATGAGCAGTTCTTC
d_gene: TRBD1; v_gene: TRBV28; j_gene: TRBJ1-6; abundance: -; CDR3aa: CASSIGQGGDSPLHF; CDR3nt: TGTGCCAGCAGCATCGGACAGGGAGGGGATTCACCCCTCCACTTT
d_gene: -; v_gene: TRBV18; j_gene: TRBJ2-1; abundance: many; CDR3aa: CASSPRADNEQFF; CDR3nt: TGTGCCAGCTCACCAAGAGCGGACAATGAGCAGTTCTTC
d_gene: -; v_gene: TRBV11-2; j_gene: TRBJ2-5; abundance: few; CDR3aa: CASSFLRKETQYF; CDR3nt: TGTGCCAGCAGCTTTCTCCGAAAAGAGACCCAGTACTTC
d_gene: -; v_gene: TRBV4-1; j_gene: TRBJ1-6; abundance: -; CDR3aa: CASSGEGTYNSPLHF; CDR3nt: TGCGCCAGCAGCGGGGAGGGGACCTATAATTCACCCCTCCACTTT
d_gene: -; v_gene: TRBV5-1; j_gene: TRBJ1-1; abundance: many; CDR3aa: CASSLAIGGSITEAFF; CDR3nt: TGCGCCAGCAGCTTGGCTATCGGGGGATCTATAACTGAAGCTTTCTTT
d_gene: -; v_gene: TRBV14; j_gene: TRBJ1-4; abundance: -; CDR3aa: CASSHSLANEKLFF; CDR3nt: TGTGCCAGCAGCCACAGCCTGGCTAATGAAAAACTGTTTTTT
d_gene: -; v_gene: TRBV5-6; j_gene: TRBJ2-7; abundance: many; CDR3aa: CASSLVGGSYEQYF; CDR3nt: TGTGCCAGCAGCTTGGTGGGCGGTTCCTACGAGCAGTACTTC
d_gene: -; v_gene: TRBV18; j_gene: TRBJ1-4; abundance: many; CDR3aa: CASSLRQPNEKLFF; CDR3nt: TGTGCCAGCTCTCTGCGACAGCCTAATGAAAAACTGTTTTTT
d_gene: -; v_gene: TRBV20-1; j_gene: TRBJ2-1; abundance: many; CDR3aa: CSARDQGFGEQFF; CDR3nt: TGCAGTGCTAGAGACCAGGGGTTTGGTGAGCAGTTCTTC
d_gene: -; v_gene: TRBV3-1; j_gene: TRBJ2-3; abundance: many; CDR3aa: CASSPGAGTDTQYF; CDR3nt: TGTGCCAGCAGCCCCGGGGCGGGCACAGATACGCAGTATTTT
d_gene: TRBD1; v_gene: TRBV4-3; j_gene: TRBJ2-5; abundance: few; CDR3aa: CASSQDMGQGSAQYF; CDR3nt: TGCGCCAGCAGCCAAGATATGGGACAGGGTTCTGCCCAGTACTTC
d_gene: -; v_gene: TRBV5-1; j_gene: TRBJ2-5; abundance: few; CDR3aa: CASRWRLGSGETQYF; CDR3nt: TGCGCCAGCAGATGGCGGCTCGGTAGTGGAGAGACCCAGTACTTC
d_gene: -; v_gene: TRBV29-1; j_gene: TRBJ1-1; abundance: -; CDR3aa: CSVGEHPNTEAFF; CDR3nt: TGCAGCGTTGGAGAACACCCGAACACTGAAGCTTTCTTT
d_gene: TRBD2; v_gene: TRBV7-2; j_gene: TRBJ2-1; abundance: -; CDR3aa: CASLRPGGQYNEQFF; CDR3nt: TGTGCCAGCCTCCGCCCGGGGGGGCAATACAATGAGCAGTTCTTC
d_gene: -; v_gene: TRBV2; j_gene: TRBJ2-3; abundance: few; CDR3aa: CASRAGGSPSTDTQYF; CDR3nt: TGTGCCAGCCGAGCGGGCGGATCACCTAGCACAGATACGCAGTATTTT
d_gene: -; v_gene: TRBV18; j_gene: TRBJ1-5; abundance: few; CDR3aa: CASSARVSQPQHF; CDR3nt: TGTGCCAGCTCCGCTCGGGTCTCGCAGCCCCAGCATTTT
d_gene: TRBD1; v_gene: TRBV11-3; j_gene: TRBJ2-2; abundance: few; CDR3aa: CASSWTGLRSGELFF; CDR3nt: TGTGCCAGCAGCTGGACAGGGCTTAGGTCCGGGGAGCTGTTTTTT
d_gene: TRBD1; v_gene: TRBV12-3/TRBV12-4; j_gene: TRBJ1-6; abundance: -; CDR3aa: CASSLGTGHSPLHF; CDR3nt: TGTGCCAGCAGTTTAGGGACAGGGCATTCACCCCTCCACTTT
d_gene: -; v_gene: TRBV7-9; j_gene: TRBJ2-7; abundance: few; CDR3aa: CASAWAEAYEQYF; CDR3nt: TGTGCCAGCGCCTGGGCAGAAGCCTACGAGCAGTACTTC
d_gene: -; v_gene: TRBV14; j_gene: TRBJ2-1; abundance: few; CDR3aa: CASSQECSQDNEQFF; CDR3nt: TGTGCCAGCAGCCAAGAGTGTAGTCAGGACAATGAGCAGTTCTTC
d_gene: -; v_gene: TRBV29-1; j_gene: TRBJ2-7; abundance: many; CDR3aa: CSAASGTSWAEQYF; CDR3nt: TGCAGCGCTGCATCCGGGACCTCCTGGGCCGAGCAGTACTTC
d_gene: TRBD2; v_gene: TRBV12-3/TRBV12-4; j_gene: TRBJ2-1; abundance: medium-sized; CDR3aa: CASSFLAGGPYNEQFF; CDR3nt: TGTGCCAGCAGTTTCCTCGCGGGGGGGCCTTACAATGAGCAGTTCTTC
d_gene: TRBD1; v_gene: TRBV20-1; j_gene: TRBJ1-5; abundance: many; CDR3aa: CSARDMSGQAFQPQHF; CDR3nt: TGCAGTGCTAGAGATATGTCGGGACAGGCCTTTCAGCCCCAGCATTTT
d_gene: -; v_gene: TRBV20-1; j_gene: TRBJ2-1; abundance: -; CDR3aa: CSATRPGGKAYNEQFF; CDR3nt: TGCAGTGCAACTAGGCCAGGGGGGAAGGCTTACAATGAGCAGTTCTTC
d_gene: -; v_gene: TRBV7-2; j_gene: TRBJ2-2; abundance: few; CDR3aa: CASSLVGRSELFF; CDR3nt: TGTGCCAGCAGCTTAGTAGGCCGATCGGAGCTGTTTTTT
d_gene: -; v_gene: TRBV20-1; j_gene: TRBJ2-3; abundance: few; CDR3aa: CSARVGLHSSTDTQYF; CDR3nt: TGCAGTGCTAGAGTAGGGCTCCATTCTAGCACAGATACGCAGTATTTT
d_gene: TRBD1; v_gene: TRBV4-1; j_gene: TRBJ1-4; abundance: few; CDR3aa: CASRRTGGVGANEKLFF; CDR3nt: TGCGCCAGCAGAAGGACAGGGGGCGTTGGGGCTAATGAAAAACTGTTTTTT
d_gene: -; v_gene: TRBV5-1; j_gene: TRBJ1-1; abundance: few; CDR3aa: CASSFAPGRVEFEAFF; CDR3nt: TGCGCCAGCAGCTTTGCCCCGGGTAGGGTTGAATTCGAAGCTTTCTTT
d_gene: -; v_gene: TRBV20-1; j_gene: TRBJ1-1; abundance: few; CDR3aa: CSAGMGMTEAFF; CDR3nt: TGCAGTGCTGGCATGGGCATGACTGAAGCTTTCTTT
d_gene: -; v_gene: TRBV5-1; j_gene: TRBJ1-1; abundance: many; CDR3aa: CASSLGLRTEAFF; CDR3nt: TGCGCCAGCAGCTTAGGGTTAAGAACTGAAGCTTTCTTT
d_gene: -; v_gene: TRBV12-3/TRBV12-4; j_gene: TRBJ2-1; abundance: many; CDR3aa: CASSRPPPGAEQFF; CDR3nt: TGTGCCAGCAGTCGCCCCCCCCCCGGGGCTGAGCAGTTCTTC
d_gene: TRBD1; v_gene: TRBV5-1; j_gene: TRBJ2-2; abundance: medium-sized; CDR3aa: CASSFRTGATGELFF; CDR3nt: TGCGCCAGCAGCTTCCGGACAGGGGCGACTGGGGAGCTGTTTTTT
d_gene: -; v_gene: TRBV6-2/TRBV6-3; j_gene: TRBJ2-3; abundance: many; CDR3aa: CASTYVEAYTDTQYF; CDR3nt: TGTGCCAGCACCTACGTAGAGGCATACACAGATACGCAGTATTTT
d_gene: -; v_gene: TRBV5-1; j_gene: TRBJ1-2; abundance: many; CDR3aa: CASSPAQGEYGYTF; CDR3nt: TGCGCCAGCAGCCCAGCCCAAGGGGAATATGGCTACACCTTC
d_gene: -; v_gene: TRBV28; j_gene: TRBJ2-5; abundance: few; CDR3aa: CASSDGTGQETQYF; CDR3nt: TGTGCCAGCAGTGACGGGACCGGTCAAGAGACCCAGTACTTC
d_gene: -; v_gene: TRBV7-6; j_gene: TRBJ2-6; abundance: many; CDR3aa: CASSLAGGITSGANVLTF; CDR3nt: TGTGCCAGCAGCTTAGCAGGCGGGATTACATCTGGGGCCAACGTCCTGACTTTC
d_gene: -; v_gene: TRBV12-3/TRBV12-4; j_gene: TRBJ1-2; abundance: -; CDR3aa: CASSFVGYTF; CDR3nt: TGTGCCAGCAGTTTTGTCGGCTACACCTTC
d_gene: TRBD2; v_gene: TRBV24-1; j_gene: TRBJ2-3; abundance: -; CDR3aa: CATSAPGLNTDTQYF; CDR3nt: TGTGCCACCAGTGCACCGGGACTAAACACAGATACGCAGTATTTT
d_gene: -; v_gene: TRBV29-1; j_gene: TRBJ2-5; abundance: few; CDR3aa: CSVDPTSSQETQYF; CDR3nt: TGCAGCGTTGACCCGACTTCCTCCCAAGAGACCCAGTACTTC
d_gene: -; v_gene: TRBV6-5; j_gene: TRBJ1-3; abundance: many; CDR3aa: CASSYSPGSGNTIYF; CDR3nt: TGTGCCAGCAGTTACTCTCCGGGATCCGGAAACACCATATATTTT
d_gene: TRBD1; v_gene: TRBV24-1; j_gene: TRBJ2-4; abundance: many; CDR3aa: CATRQGELAKNIQYF; CDR3nt: TGTGCCACCAGACAGGGGGAGCTAGCCAAAAACATTCAGTACTTC
d_gene: -; v_gene: TRBV11-2; j_gene: TRBJ2-5; abundance: many; CDR3aa: CASGSPFGSPGETQYF; CDR3nt: TGTGCCAGCGGCTCCCCCTTTGGGAGCCCCGGAGAGACCCAGTACTTC
d_gene: -; v_gene: TRBV20-1; j_gene: TRBJ2-7; abundance: many; CDR3aa: CSASGRWRYEQYF; CDR3nt: TGCAGTGCTAGCGGGCGGTGGAGATATGAGCAGTACTTC